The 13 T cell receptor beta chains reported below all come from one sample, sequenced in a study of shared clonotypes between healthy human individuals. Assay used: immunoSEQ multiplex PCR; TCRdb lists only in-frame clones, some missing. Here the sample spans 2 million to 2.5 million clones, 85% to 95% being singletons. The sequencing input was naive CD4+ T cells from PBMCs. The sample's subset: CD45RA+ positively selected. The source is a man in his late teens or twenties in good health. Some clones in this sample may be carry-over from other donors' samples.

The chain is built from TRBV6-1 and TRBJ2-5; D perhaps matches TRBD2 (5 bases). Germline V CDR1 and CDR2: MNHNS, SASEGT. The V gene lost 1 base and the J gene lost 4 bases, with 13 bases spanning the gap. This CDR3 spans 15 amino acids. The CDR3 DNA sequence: TGTGCCAGCAGTGAAGACCCAGCGGTGGGAGAGACCCAGTACTTC. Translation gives CASSEDPAVGETQYF.

CDR3 coding DNA: TGTGCCAGCAGGAACGACGGGACAGGGACCGAAAAACTGTTTTTT. As protein: CASRNDGTGTEKLFF. The rearrangement uses TRBV2 and TRBJ1-4; 9 bases align to TRBD1. The germline V gene encodes CDR1 SNHLY and CDR2 FYNNEI. This CDR3 contains 15 residues. Trimming cost V 6 bases and J 8 bases; bases outside gene matches: 10.

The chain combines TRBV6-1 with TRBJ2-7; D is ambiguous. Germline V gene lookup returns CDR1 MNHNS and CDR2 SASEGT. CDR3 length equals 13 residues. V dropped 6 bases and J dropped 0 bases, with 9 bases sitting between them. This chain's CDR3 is CASSWGSSYEQYF. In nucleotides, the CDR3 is TGTGCCAGCAGCTGGGGAAGCTCCTACGAGCAGTACTTC.

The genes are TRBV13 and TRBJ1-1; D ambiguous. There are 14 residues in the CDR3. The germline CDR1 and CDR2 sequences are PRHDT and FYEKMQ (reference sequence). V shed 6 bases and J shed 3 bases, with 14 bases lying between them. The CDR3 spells CASSRRAPYTEAFF. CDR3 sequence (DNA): TGTGCCAGCAGTCGGCGCGCTCCTTACACTGAAGCTTTCTTT. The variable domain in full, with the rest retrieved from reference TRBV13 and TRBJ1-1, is AAGVIQSPRHLIKEKRETATLKCYPIPRHDTVYWYQQGPGQDPQFLISFYEKMQSDKGSIPDRFSAQQFSDYHSELNMSSLELGDSALYFCASSRRAPYTEAFFGQGTRLTVV.

CDR3: CASSPTPAGREGGYTF. The DNA for the CDR3 is TGCGCCAGCAGCCCAACCCCCGCAGGCAGGGAAGGCGGCTACACCTTC. V is TRBV4-3 and J is TRBJ1-2, with a possible D match to TRBD1 (5 bases). Looked up from germline, CDR1 is LGHNA and CDR2 is YSLEER. The CDR3 covers 16 residues. Trimming left V 4 bases short and J 8 bases short, with 23 bases between.

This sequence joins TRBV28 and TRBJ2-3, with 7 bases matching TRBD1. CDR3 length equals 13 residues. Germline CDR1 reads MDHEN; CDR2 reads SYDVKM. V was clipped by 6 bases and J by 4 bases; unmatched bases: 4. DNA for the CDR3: TGTGCCAGCAGACCAGGGGGTTCAGATACGCAGTATTTT. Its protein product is CASRPGGSDTQYF.

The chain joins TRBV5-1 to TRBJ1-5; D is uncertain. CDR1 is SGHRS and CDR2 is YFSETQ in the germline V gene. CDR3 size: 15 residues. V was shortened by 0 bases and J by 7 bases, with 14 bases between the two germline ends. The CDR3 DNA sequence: TGCGCCAGCAGCTTGGAGGGCAGCCCCATACAGCCCCAGCATTTT. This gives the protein CASSLEGSPIQPQHF.

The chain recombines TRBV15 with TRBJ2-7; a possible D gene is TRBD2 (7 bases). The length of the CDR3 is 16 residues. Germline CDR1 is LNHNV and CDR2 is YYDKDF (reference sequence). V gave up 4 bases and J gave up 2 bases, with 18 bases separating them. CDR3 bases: TGTGCCACCAGCACCGCCCCCGGGGGGCTAGCCTACGAGCAGTACTTC. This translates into CATSTAPGGLAYEQYF.

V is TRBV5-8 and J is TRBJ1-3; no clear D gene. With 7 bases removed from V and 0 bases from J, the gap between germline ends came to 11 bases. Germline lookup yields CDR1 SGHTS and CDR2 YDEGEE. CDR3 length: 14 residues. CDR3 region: CASGRRSSGNTIYF. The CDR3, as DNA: TGTGCCAGCGGCCGCCGCAGCTCTGGAAACACCATATATTTT.

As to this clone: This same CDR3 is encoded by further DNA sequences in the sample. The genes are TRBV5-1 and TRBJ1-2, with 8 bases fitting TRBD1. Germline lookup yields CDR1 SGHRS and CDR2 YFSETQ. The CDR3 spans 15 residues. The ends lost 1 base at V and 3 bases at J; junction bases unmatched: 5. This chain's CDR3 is CASSLRPGGDYGYTF. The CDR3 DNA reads TGCGCCAGCAGCTTGAGGCCAGGGGGCGACTATGGCTACACCTTC.

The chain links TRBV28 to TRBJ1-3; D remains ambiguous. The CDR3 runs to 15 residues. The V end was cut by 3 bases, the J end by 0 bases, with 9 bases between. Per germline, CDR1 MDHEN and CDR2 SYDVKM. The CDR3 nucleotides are TGTGCCAGCAGTTTTTGGTGGGACTCTGGAAACACCATATATTTT. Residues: CASSFWWDSGNTIYF.

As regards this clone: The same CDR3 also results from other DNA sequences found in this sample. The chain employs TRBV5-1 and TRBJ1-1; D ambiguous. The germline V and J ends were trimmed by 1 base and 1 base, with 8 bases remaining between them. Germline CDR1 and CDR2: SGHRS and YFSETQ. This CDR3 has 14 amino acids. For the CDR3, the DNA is TGCGCCAGCAGCTTGTCTTCGGGGAACACTGAAGCTTTCTTT. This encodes CASSLSSGNTEAFF.

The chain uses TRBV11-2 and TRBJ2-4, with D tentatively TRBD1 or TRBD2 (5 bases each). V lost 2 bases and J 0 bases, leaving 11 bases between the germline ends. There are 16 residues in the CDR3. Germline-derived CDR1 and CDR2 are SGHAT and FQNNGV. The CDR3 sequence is CASSLLGDLAKNIQYF. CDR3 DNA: TGTGCCAGCAGCTTACTAGGGGACCTAGCCAAAAACATTCAGTACTTC.